This T cell receptor beta chain appears in the sequencing data of a study of Graves' ophthalmopathy and Graves' hyperthyroidism. The wider study: Prior to any treatment, peripheral blood was collected at the time of initial diagnosis.

Germline values: CDR1 LNHDA, CDR2 SQIVND (reference sequence). The V segment lost 10 bases and the J segment 1 base; nucleotides outside the gene matches: 11. The CDR3 has 16 residues. Study results and limitations: Clonotypes were expanded in thyroid at above 0.001 frequency, and most also appeared in blood.

Amplification targeted the TCR beta CDR3 regions, with RNA transcripts as the source material. The first-round RT-PCR employed HTBI primers together with the Qiagen OneStep RT-PCR kit. A multiplex PCR was then performed as the second round. TCRdb re-analysed the multiplex PCR reads in MiXCR, keeping a single row per CDR3 protein. The table has about 480,000 distinct CDR3 sequences, 14% seen once. This clonotype was found many times. As yet, its antigen is unknown. The starting material, roughly 9.4 ml of fresh peripheral blood, provided the PBMCs. The sequenced sample consisted of blood. This receptor was obtained from a woman under 40 with Graves' ophthalmopathy. The V and J genes are TRBV19 and TRBJ1-5; 9 nucleotides align to TRBD1. The CDR3 spells CATHQTGTGSNQPQHF. The CDR3 DNA is TGTGCCACTCACCAAACCGGGACAGGGAGCAATCAGCCCCAGCATTTT.